This T cell receptor beta chain was profiled in a study of blood T cell repertoires in COVID-19. Study overall: Material from acute and convalescent COVID-19 was sourced from the United States, Italy and Spain.

The table came from immunoSEQ multiplex PCR; TCRdb's copy has only in-frame clones and leaves some out. The sample has roughly 290,000 clones, 75% to 90% seen once; the top ten hold over 2%. The sample holds one count of this clone. Per germline, CDR1 KGHDR and CDR2 SFDVKD. CDR3 size: 13 residues. The V segment lost 7 bases and the J segment 2 bases; nucleotides outside the gene matches: 2. This chain joins TRBV24-1 and TRBJ1-1; 8 bases agree with TRBD1. What was sequenced was PBMCs or T cells enriched from blood (not recorded which). The TCR sequence derives from a man aged 25-45 years who had recovered from COVID-19. CDR3 region: CATSAGGNTEAFF. CDR3 in DNA: TGTGCCACCAGCGCAGGGGGCAACACTGAAGCTTTCTTT.